Detailed here is one T cell receptor beta chain. What it binds is unknown. This entry comes from a study of T cells in localized non-small cell lung cancer. Study results and caveats: Higher adjacent-lung clonality was associated with shorter survival. The study detected a median about 50 of the top 100 tumor clones in adjacent lung. Among the tissues sampled, uninvolved adjacent lung had the highest T cell clonality, above tumor.

The CDR3 consists of 13 residues. Germline V gene data show CDR1 as SGHTS and CDR2 as YDEGEE. The V end was cut by 3 bases, the J end by 4 bases, with 10 bases between. Method: immunoSEQ multiplex PCR; TCRdb's copy keeps in-frame clones and lacks some. The data hold 25,000 to 30,000 clones, with less than 95% observed a single time. This specimen was peripheral blood, taken before any cancer treatment. The clonotype comes from a female donor over 55 with stage I lung adenocarcinoma. The chain employs TRBV5-8 and TRBJ1-2; the D is unclear. CDR3 coding DNA: TGTGCCAGCAGCTCCGGACTGAGCTATGGCTACACCTTC. Its protein product is CASSSGLSYGYTF.